One sample yielded the 13 T cell receptor beta chains listed below, sequenced in a study of Graves' ophthalmopathy and Graves' hyperthyroidism. Transcripts of RNA were the source for amplifying TCR beta CDR3 regions. The first round was an RT-PCR with HTBI primers, and the second round was a multiplex PCR. TCRdb analysed the multiplex PCR reads with MiXCR anew, one entry per CDR3 protein. The sample lists about 340,000 distinct CDR3 sequences, under 20% occurring once. Specimen: peripheral blood. These receptors all come from an adult man with Graves' ophthalmopathy.

This clonotype was counted at least ten times. The V gene is TRBV20-1, the J gene TRBJ1-1; TRBD1 matches 7 bases. The CDR3 spans 14 residues. After removal of 1 base from V and 0 bases from J, the junction contained 2 bases not matched to a gene. Germline CDR1 reads DFQATT; CDR2 reads SNEGSKA (reference sequence). DNA of the CDR3: TGCAGTGCTAGAGCACAGGGGATGAACACTGAAGCTTTCTTT. Encoded protein: CSARAQGMNTEAFF.

This clonotype was observed at least ten times. The chain is built from TRBV6-1 and TRBJ2-7; TRBD2 aligns across 13 bases. V was pared by 5 bases and J by 0 bases, with 4 bases of the junction left unmatched. Per the germline V gene, CDR1 is MNHNS and CDR2 is SASEGT. The CDR3 is 16 residues long. The chain's CDR3 is CASSIRTSGSSYEQYF. CDR3 DNA sequence: TGTGCCAGCAGTATTCGGACTAGCGGGAGCTCCTACGAGCAGTACTTC.

The chain links TRBV30 to TRBJ1-3; D gene ambiguous. Looked up from germline, CDR1 is GTSNPN and CDR2 is SVGIG (reference sequence). V dropped 3 bases and J dropped 5 bases, with 5 bases sitting between them. There are 11 residues in the CDR3. CDR3 coding DNA: TGTGCCTGGAGGAGTCGAAACACCATATATTTT. This gives the protein CAWRSRNTIYF.

The gene calls are TRBV11-2 and TRBJ1-3; TRBD1 agrees at 7 bases. This CDR3 comprises 16 residues. Germline V gives CDR1 SGHAT, CDR2 FQNNGV. Trimming took 5 bases from V and 4 from J; bases not matched to a gene: 11. This CDR3 reads CASSPGGQRIGNTIYF. The CDR3 nucleotides are TGTGCCAGCAGCCCGGGGGGACAGCGGATCGGAAACACCATATATTTT.

This clonotype was seen at least ten times. V gene TRBV6-1 combines with J gene TRBJ1-6; 9 nucleotides line up with TRBD1. The CDR3 length is 15 residues. V lost 6 bases and J lost 10; bases outside the gene matches: 10. Germline CDR1 and CDR2: MNHNS and SASEGT. CDR3 residues: CASSPPGTGTSPLHF. The CDR3, as DNA: TGTGCCAGCAGCCCCCCCGGGACAGGGACCTCACCCCTCCACTTT.

This clonotype was seen repeatedly, ten times or more. V gene TRBV28 combines with J gene TRBJ1-2; 7 nucleotides agree with TRBD1. Germline V gene data show CDR1 as MDHEN and CDR2 as SYDVKM. V lost 4 bases to trimming and J lost 5 bases; unmatched junction nucleotides: 10. The CDR3 runs to 15 residues. DNA of the CDR3: TGTGCCAGCAGTTCCCTCCGGGACAGATTTTATGGCTACACCTTC. Its translation is CASSSLRDRFYGYTF.

J is TRBJ2-7 and V is TRBV7-2; 9 positions match TRBD1. This CDR3 has 14 amino acids. V shed 4 bases and J 4 bases; nucleotides not matched to a gene: 5. Germline-derived CDR1 and CDR2 are SGHTA and FQGNSA. In DNA, the CDR3 is TGTGCCAGCAGCTCGACAGGGGGAGTTTACGAGCAGTACTTC. As protein: CASSSTGGVYEQYF.

At least ten counts were recorded for this clonotype. V gene TRBV12-3 or TRBV12-4 combines with J gene TRBJ1-5, with 9 bases fitting TRBD1. The trim removed 1 base at V and 1 base at J, leaving 8 bases unmatched. This CDR3 is built from 18 residues. DNA of the CDR3: TGTGCCAGCAGTTTAGTCCCCCCCGGGACAGGGAGCAATCAGCCCCAGCATTTT. Residues: CASSLVPPGTGSNQPQHF.

V and J are TRBV6-1 and TRBJ2-2, with 10 bases lining up with TRBD2. The V gene end was trimmed by 4 bases and the J gene end by 11 bases; junction bases not matched to a gene: 10. Germline assignment: CDR1 MNHNS and CDR2 SASEGT. This CDR3 has 15 amino acids. The CDR3 nucleotides read TGTGCCAGCAGTGGGAGGGAGGGACTAGCGCGTGAGCTGTTTTTT. Its translation is CASSGREGLARELFF.

This clonotype was seen many times. This chain joins TRBV12-3 or TRBV12-4 and TRBJ2-7, with D unresolved. Trimming stripped 3 bases from V and 6 bases from J, with 12 bases between. The CDR3 runs 13 residues. CDR3 DNA sequence: TGTGCCAGCAGTTTGGGCCGATCGGTCGAGCAGTACTTC. Translating it yields CASSLGRSVEQYF.

A remark on this clonotype: This may be a read error: a much more frequent sequence differs by one nucleotide. The J gene is TRBJ2-2, the V gene TRBV5-1; TRBD1 might be the D (6 bases). Looked up from germline, CDR1 is SGHRS and CDR2 is YFSETQ. The V end lost 6 bases, the J end lost 4 bases, and 16 bases lay between the germline ends. The CDR3 is 15 residues long. Here the CDR3 reads CASKISQGSTGELFF. The CDR3 nucleotides read TGCGCCAGCAAAATAAGCCAGGGGTCCACCGGGGAGCTGTTTTTT.

This clonotype was seen at least ten times. The chain links TRBV7-8 to TRBJ2-5; D is possibly TRBD1 or TRBD2 (5 bases each). This CDR3 contains 16 residues. Trimming left V 5 bases short and J 2 bases short, with 18 bases between. Germline CDR1 and CDR2: SGHVS and FQNEAQ. Written as DNA, the CDR3 is TGTGCCAGCAGCCGACCTACGAACGGGGCGCAAGAGACCCAGTACTTC. Protein sequence: CASSRPTNGAQETQYF. Looking up the rest from reference TRBV7-8 and TRBJ2-5 gives the full variable domain: GAGVSQSPRYKVAKRGQDVALRCDPISGHVSLFWYQQALGQGPEFLTYFQNEAQLDKSGLPSDRFFAERPEGSVSTLKIQRTQQEDSAVYLCASSRPTNGAQETQYFGPGTRLLVL.

The chain recombines TRBV6-1 with TRBJ1-2; D uncertain. The CDR3 has 13 residues. Germline values: CDR1 MNHNS, CDR2 SASEGT. The V end was cut by 6 bases, the J end by 7 bases, with 15 bases between. CDR3 nucleotides: TGTGCCAGCAGCACCAGCCAGCTCGGTGGCTACACCTTC. As protein: CASSTSQLGGYTF.